Below are 13 T cell receptor beta chains sequenced from a single sample in a study of shared clonotypes between healthy human individuals. The table came from immunoSEQ multiplex PCR; TCRdb's copy has only in-frame clones and leaves some out. The repertoire holds roughly 640,000 clones, with over 65% as singletons. Sequenced material: memory CD4+ T cells sorted from blood. Subset of the sample: CD45RA-negative fraction. Receptors originate from a woman aged 30 to 39 in good health.

This clone was counted between two and nine times. The chain combines TRBV10-1 with TRBJ2-3; a possible D gene is TRBD2 (5 bases). This CDR3 spans 14 amino acids. Trimming left V 3 bases short and J 4 bases short, with 11 bases between. Germline V CDR1 and CDR2: WNHNN, SYGVQD (reference sequence). CDR3 sequence: CASSDHALADTQYF. In nucleotides, the CDR3 is TGCGCCAGCAGTGACCATGCACTAGCAGATACGCAGTATTTT.

This clone occurred a few times. The V gene is TRBV2, the J gene TRBJ2-7; 12 bases match TRBD1. Germline CDR1 SNHLY, CDR2 FYNNEI. With 4 bases clipped from V and 6 bases from J, the junction kept 7 bases outside the gene matches. The CDR3 covers 15 residues. CDR3: CASSVEGQGAREQYF. CDR3 coding DNA: TGTGCCAGCAGTGTAGAGGGACAGGGGGCCCGCGAGCAGTACTTC.

The rearrangement links TRBV27 to TRBJ1-5, with a weak D call TRBD1 (6 bases). This CDR3 has 18 residues. The V and J ends lost 6 bases and 4 bases respectively, with 25 bases between them. Looked up from germline, CDR1 is MNHEY and CDR2 is SMNVEV (reference sequence). The CDR3 is CASSVRPQGMGLNQPQHF. The CDR3, as DNA: TGTGCCAGCAGCGTCCGTCCCCAGGGGATGGGGTTGAATCAGCCCCAGCATTTT.

This sequence joins TRBV11-2 and TRBJ1-1; D is uncertain. The V gene lost 1 base and the J gene lost 9 bases, with 9 bases spanning the gap. The CDR3 has 12 residues. CDR1 SGHAT and CDR2 FQNNGV come from the germline V gene. CDR3 nucleotide sequence: TGTGCCAGCAGCTTAGGTGAGACCCAAGCTTTCTTT. Residues: CASSLGETQAFF.

The J gene is TRBJ1-1, the V gene TRBV15, with D possibly being TRBD1 (6 bases). With 2 bases removed from V and 4 bases from J, the gap between germline ends came to 11 bases. This CDR3 contains 14 residues. Germline V CDR1 and CDR2: LNHNV, YYDKDF (reference sequence). The DNA of the CDR3 is TGTGCCACCAGCAGAACGACAGGAATCACTGAAGCTTTCTTT. Amino acid sequence: CATSRTTGITEAFF.

This CDR3 reads CASSTGQGAATNEKLFF. In DNA form, the CDR3 reads TGTGCCAGTAGTACGGGACAGGGGGCTGCAACTAATGAAAAACTGTTTTTT. The chain employs TRBV19 and TRBJ1-4, with 12 bases lining up with TRBD1. CDR3 length: 17 residues. From germline, CDR1 is LNHDA and CDR2 SQIVND (reference sequence). Trimming removed 4 bases from V and 0 bases from J; junction bases left unmatched: 3.

This chain joins TRBV6-1 and TRBJ1-5; D possibly corresponds to TRBD1 (5 bases). CDR1 MNHNS and CDR2 SASEGT come from the germline V gene. Trimming took 10 bases from V and 5 from J, leaving 21 bases between them. The CDR3 has 15 amino acids. CDR3 loop: CATTSRGSLDQPQHF. CDR3 nucleotides: TGTGCCACTACATCCCGGGGGAGTTTAGATCAGCCCCAGCATTTT.

The chain uses TRBV7-9 and TRBJ2-7; the match to TRBD1 covers 7 bases. This CDR3 has 15 residues. V trimming: 5 bases; J trimming: 6 bases; junction bases outside the gene matches: 13. CDR1 and CDR2 from the germline V gene are SEHNR and FQNEAQ (reference sequence). CDR3 sequence: CASSPFSGGRIEQYF. CDR3 DNA sequence: TGTGCCAGCAGCCCCTTTTCAGGGGGAAGAATCGAGCAGTACTTC.

DNA of the CDR3: TGTGCCAGCAGCTTAATAGGGAGGGGACTAGCGGGAGGAGATACGCAGTATTTT. Translation gives CASSLIGRGLAGGDTQYF. This sequence joins TRBV7-9 and TRBJ2-3; 15 nucleotides align to TRBD2. CDR3 length: 18 residues. V dropped 2 bases and J dropped 5; count of bases not matched to a gene: 8. Germline assignment: CDR1 SEHNR and CDR2 FQNEAQ (reference sequence).

This clone was seen a single time. The V call is TRBV6-1, the J call TRBJ1-5; D not certain. This CDR3 has 15 amino acids. CDR1 and CDR2 from the germline V gene are MNHNS and SASEGT. Trimming cost V 5 bases and J 1 base, with 12 bases left between them. The CDR3 here is CASSISGWSNQPQHF. The DNA of the CDR3 is TGTGCCAGCAGTATCTCGGGGTGGAGCAATCAGCCCCAGCATTTT.

The rearrangement uses TRBV11-2 and TRBJ2-5, with TRBD1 as a possible D gene (5 bases). Trimming removed 0 bases at V and 5 bases at J, with 13 bases between. CDR1 SGHAT and CDR2 FQNNGV come from the germline V gene. The CDR3 runs to 15 residues. For the CDR3, the DNA is TGTGCCAGCAGCTTAGATAGGGGAAGCTGGGAGACCCAGTACTTC. It codes for CASSLDRGSWETQYF.

The V call is TRBV7-3, the J call TRBJ2-7; D perhaps matches TRBD2 (6 bases). The CDR3 extends over 13 amino acids. Germline V gene data show CDR1 as SGHTA and CDR2 as FQGTGA. V lost 5 bases and J lost 4, with 12 bases in between. This CDR3 reads CASSLGLEYEQYF. CDR3 bases: TGTGCCAGCAGCCTGGGACTTGAATACGAGCAGTACTTC.

The rearrangement joins TRBV5-1 to TRBJ2-7, with TRBD1 identical over 7 bases. Germline lookup yields CDR1 SGHRS and CDR2 YFSETQ. The V and J ends lost 0 bases and 1 base, in that order; junction bases with no gene match: 10. The CDR3 runs to 17 residues. In nucleotides, the CDR3 is TGCGCCAGCAGCTTGGCCCAGAGGGGGCGCGGGTCCTACGAGCAGTACTTC. This encodes CASSLAQRGRGSYEQYF. The full variable domain, its missing parts supplied by reference TRBV5-1 and TRBJ2-7, is KAGVTQTPRYLIKTRGQQVTLSCSPISGHRSVSWYQQTPGQGLQFLFEYFSETQRNKGNFPGRFSGRQFSNSRSEMNVSTLELGDSALYLCASSLAQRGRGSYEQYFGPGTRLTVT.